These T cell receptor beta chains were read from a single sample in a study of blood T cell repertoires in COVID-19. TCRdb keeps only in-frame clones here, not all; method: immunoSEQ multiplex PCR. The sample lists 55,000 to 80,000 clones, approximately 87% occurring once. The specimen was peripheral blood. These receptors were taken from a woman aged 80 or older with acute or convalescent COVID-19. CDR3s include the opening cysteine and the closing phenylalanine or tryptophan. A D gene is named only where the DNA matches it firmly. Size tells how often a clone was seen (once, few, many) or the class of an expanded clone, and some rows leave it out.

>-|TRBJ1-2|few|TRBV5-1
TGCGCCAGCAGCCCCGGAGGGTCCTATGGCTACACCTTC
CASSPGGSYGYTF
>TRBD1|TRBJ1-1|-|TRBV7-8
TGTGCCAGCAGCTTAGACAGGGGCACTGAAGCTTTCTTT
CASSLDRGTEAFF
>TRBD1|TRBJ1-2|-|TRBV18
TGTGCCAGCTCACCGCAGACAGGGGAGATTGGCTACACCTTC
CASSPQTGEIGYTF
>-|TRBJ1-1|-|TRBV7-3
TGTGCCAGCAGCCATGGACTTTTGAACACTGAAGCTTTCTTT
CASSHGLLNTEAFF
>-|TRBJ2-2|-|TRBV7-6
TGTGCCAGCAGCTTAGAAGCAATAATGAACACCGGGGAGCTGTTTTTT
CASSLEAIMNTGELFF
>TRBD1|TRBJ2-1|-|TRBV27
TGTGCCAGCAGTTTATCGGGCGGTCGGGCAGGGGGCGTGGGTATTTCCTCCTACAATGAGCAGTTCTTC
CASSLSGGRAGGVGISSYNEQFF
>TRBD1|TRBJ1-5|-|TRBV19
TGTGCCAGTGGCGGGACAGGGAGAGGTCAGCCCCAGCATTTT
CASGGTGRGQPQHF
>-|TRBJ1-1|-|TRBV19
TGTGCCAGTAGTCCCCAGGGGATGGAAGCTTTCTTT
CASSPQGMEAFF
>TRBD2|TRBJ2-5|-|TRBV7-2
TGTGCCAGCAGCCCCGGGGCTAGCGGGATGCAGACCCAGTACTTC
CASSPGASGMQTQYF
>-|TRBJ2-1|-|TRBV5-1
TGCGCCAGCAGCCAGGGGTACAATGAGCAGTTCTTC
CASSQGYNEQFF
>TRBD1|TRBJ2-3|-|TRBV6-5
TGTGCCAGCAGTTTGACAGGGGGTACGCAGTATTTT
CASSLTGGTQYF
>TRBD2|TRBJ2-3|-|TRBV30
TGTGCCTGGGCCGGGACTAGCGGGAGTGGGTCAGATACGCAGTATTTT
CAWAGTSGSGSDTQYF
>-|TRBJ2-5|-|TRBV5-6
TGTGCCAGCAGCTTGCGCGGGATAGATGGAGAGACCCAGTACTTC
CASSLRGIDGETQYF
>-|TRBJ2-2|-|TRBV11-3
TGTGCCAGCATACGTGAGGTCACCGGGGAGCTGTTTTTT
CASIREVTGELFF
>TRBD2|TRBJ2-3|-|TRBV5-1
TGCGCCAGCAGCTCGGGACTAGCGGGGTCGGGAGATACGCAGTATTTT
CASSSGLAGSGDTQYF
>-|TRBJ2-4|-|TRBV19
TGTGCCAGTAGTGCAGGGATACTAGCCAAAAACATTCAGTACTTC
CASSAGILAKNIQYF
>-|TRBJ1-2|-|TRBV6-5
TGTGCCAGCATCAAGGGGGACATAGCTAACTATGGCTACACCTTC
CASIKGDIANYGYTF
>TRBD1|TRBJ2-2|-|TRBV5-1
TGCGCCAGCAGCAAAGAGGACAGGGCCGGCGGGGAGCTGTTTTTT
CASSKEDRAGGELFF
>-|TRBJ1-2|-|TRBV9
TGTGCCAGCAGCGTAGCTCCCGGACACTCCGGGAACTATGGCTACACCTTC
CASSVAPGHSGNYGYTF
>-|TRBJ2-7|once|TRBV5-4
TGTGCCAGCAGCTTGGGGTCCTTACTCGGGGAGCAGTACTTC
CASSLGSLLGEQYF
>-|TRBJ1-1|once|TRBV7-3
TGTGCCAGCAGCTTTAACAGGAAACAACCGAACACTGAAGCTTTCTTT
CASSFNRKQPNTEAFF
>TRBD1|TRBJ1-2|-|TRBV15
TGTGCCACCAGCAGAGCCGAGACAGGGAGAAGTGGCTACACCTTC
CATSRAETGRSGYTF
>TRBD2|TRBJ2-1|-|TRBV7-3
TGTGCCAGCAGCTTAATTGGGGCTAGCGGGAGCGGGGATGAGCAGTTCTTC
CASSLIGASGSGDEQFF
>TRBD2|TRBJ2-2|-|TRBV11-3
TGTGCCAGCAGCCAGAGGACTAGCGGGACAAACACCGGGGAGCTGTTTTTT
CASSQRTSGTNTGELFF
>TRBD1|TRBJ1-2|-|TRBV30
TGTGCCTGGAGTAACCTACAGGGGAACAACTATGGCTACACCTTC
CAWSNLQGNNYGYTF
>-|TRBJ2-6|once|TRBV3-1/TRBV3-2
TGTGCCAGCAGCCGTACCACGGGGACCAACGTCCTGACTTTC
CASSRTTGTNVLTF
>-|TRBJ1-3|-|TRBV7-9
TGTGCCAGCAGCCAGACTGGAAACACCATATATTTT
CASSQTGNTIYF
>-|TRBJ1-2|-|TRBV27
TGTGCCAGCAGCCCCGCGGGGGCATATGGCTACACCTTC
CASSPAGAYGYTF
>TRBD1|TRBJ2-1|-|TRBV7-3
TGTGCCAGCAGCTCACAGGGGAATGAGCAGTTCTTC
CASSSQGNEQFF
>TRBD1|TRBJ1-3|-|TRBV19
TGTGCCAGTAAGGACAGGGGGCGATTTGGAAACACCATATATTTT
CASKDRGRFGNTIYF
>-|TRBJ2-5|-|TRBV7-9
TGTGCCAGCAGCCCGGCGACTATTTTCGGGGAGACCCAGTACTTC
CASSPATIFGETQYF
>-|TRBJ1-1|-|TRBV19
TGTGCCAGCGGATTTCTTCAGGGTATCACTGAAGCTTTCTTT
CASGFLQGITEAFF